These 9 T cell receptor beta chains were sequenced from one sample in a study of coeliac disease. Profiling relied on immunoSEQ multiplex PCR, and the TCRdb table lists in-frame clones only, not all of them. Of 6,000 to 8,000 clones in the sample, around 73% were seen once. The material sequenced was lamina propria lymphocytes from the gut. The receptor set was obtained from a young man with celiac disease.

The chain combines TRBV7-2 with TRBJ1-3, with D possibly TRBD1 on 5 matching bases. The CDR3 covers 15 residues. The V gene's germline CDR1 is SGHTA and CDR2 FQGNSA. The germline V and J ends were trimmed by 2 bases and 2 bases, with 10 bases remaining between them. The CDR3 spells CASSLTTATGNTIYF. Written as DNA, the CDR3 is TGTGCCAGCAGCTTAACGACAGCCACTGGAAACACCATATATTTT. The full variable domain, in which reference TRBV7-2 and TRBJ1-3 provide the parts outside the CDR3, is GAGVSQSPSNKVTEKGKDVELRCDPISGHTALYWYRQSLGQGLEFLIYFQGNSAPDKSGLPSDRFSAERTGGSVSTLTIQRTQQEDSAVYLCASSLTTATGNTIYFGEGSWLTVV.

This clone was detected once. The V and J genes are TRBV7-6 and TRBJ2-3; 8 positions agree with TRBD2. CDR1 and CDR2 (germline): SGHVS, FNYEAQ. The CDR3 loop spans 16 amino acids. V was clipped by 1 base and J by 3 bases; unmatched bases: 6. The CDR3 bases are TGTGCCAGCAGCTTAGGTTCGAGCGGGGGTACAGATACGCAGTATTTT. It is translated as CASSLGSSGGTDTQYF. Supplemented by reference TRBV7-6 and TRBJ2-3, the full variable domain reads GAGVSQSPRYKVTKRGQDVALRCDPISGHVSLYWYRQALGQGPEFLTYFNYEAQQDKSGLPNDRFSAERPEGSISTLTIQRTEQRDSAMYRCASSLGSSGGTDTQYFGPGTRLTVL.

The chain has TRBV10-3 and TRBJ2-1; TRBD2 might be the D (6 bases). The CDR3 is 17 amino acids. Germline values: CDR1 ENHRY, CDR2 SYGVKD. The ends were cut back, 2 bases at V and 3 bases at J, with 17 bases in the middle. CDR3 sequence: CAISEPSMGLNYNEQFF. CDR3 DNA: TGTGCCATCAGTGAGCCGTCAATGGGACTTAACTACAATGAGCAGTTCTTC.

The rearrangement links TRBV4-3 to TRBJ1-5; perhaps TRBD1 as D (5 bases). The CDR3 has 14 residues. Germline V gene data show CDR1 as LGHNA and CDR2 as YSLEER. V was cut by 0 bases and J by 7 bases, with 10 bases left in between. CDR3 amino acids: CASSQDPGGQPQHF. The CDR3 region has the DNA TGCGCCAGCAGCCAAGATCCGGGGGGACAGCCCCAGCATTTT.

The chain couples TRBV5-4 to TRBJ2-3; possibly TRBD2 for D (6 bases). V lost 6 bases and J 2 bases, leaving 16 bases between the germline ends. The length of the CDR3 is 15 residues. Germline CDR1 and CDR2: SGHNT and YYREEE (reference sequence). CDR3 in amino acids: CASTRGFEHTDTQYF. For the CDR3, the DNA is TGTGCCAGCACCCGGGGGTTTGAACACACAGATACGCAGTATTTT.

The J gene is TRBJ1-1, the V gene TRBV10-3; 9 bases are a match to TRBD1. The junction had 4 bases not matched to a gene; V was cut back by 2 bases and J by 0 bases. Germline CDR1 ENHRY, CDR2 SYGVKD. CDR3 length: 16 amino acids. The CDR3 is CAISERGQGLNTEAFF. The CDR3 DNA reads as TGTGCCATCAGTGAGAGGGGACAGGGATTGAACACTGAAGCTTTCTTT.

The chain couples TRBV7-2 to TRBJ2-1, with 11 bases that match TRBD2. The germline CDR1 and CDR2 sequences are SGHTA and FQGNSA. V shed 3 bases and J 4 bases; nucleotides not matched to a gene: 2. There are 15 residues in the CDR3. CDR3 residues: CASSFGTSGYNEQFF. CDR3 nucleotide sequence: TGTGCCAGCAGCTTCGGGACTAGCGGTTACAATGAGCAGTTCTTC.

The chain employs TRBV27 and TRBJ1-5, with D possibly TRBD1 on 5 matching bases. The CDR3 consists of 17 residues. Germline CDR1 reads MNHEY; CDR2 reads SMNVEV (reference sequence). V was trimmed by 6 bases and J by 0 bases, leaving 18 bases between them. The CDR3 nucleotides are TGTGCCAGCAGCCCGATCGTTGACAGATATAGCAATCAGCCCCAGCATTTT. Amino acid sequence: CASSPIVDRYSNQPQHF.

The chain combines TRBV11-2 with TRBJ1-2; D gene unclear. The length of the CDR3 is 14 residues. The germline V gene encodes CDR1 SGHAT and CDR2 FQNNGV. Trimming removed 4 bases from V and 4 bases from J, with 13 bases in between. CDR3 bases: TGTGCCAGCAGCTCCCGGGGTGGACCCTATGGCTACACCTTC. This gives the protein CASSSRGGPYGYTF. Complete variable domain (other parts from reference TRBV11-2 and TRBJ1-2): EAGVAQSPRYKIIEKRQSVAFWCNPISGHATLYWYQQILGQGPKLLIQFQNNGVVDDSQLPKDRFSAERLKGVDSTLKIQPAKLEDSAVYLCASSSRGGPYGYTFGSGTRLTVV.